This T cell receptor (beta chain) was documented in a study of OX40 agonist ivuxolimab in advanced cancers. The overall study: Ivuxolimab, an antibody that agonizes OX40 (CD134), was administered to the patients. Those enrolled were 80% to 85% male, with a mean age of about 60 years and ages from about 20 to 85. Overall study results and limits: Low normalized clonal expansion also occurred in some nonresponding patients. At 0.1 to 3.0 mg/kg and by week 6, clonal expansion occurred in CD4+ and CD8+ blood T cells.

The CDR3 loop spans 14 amino acids. Between the trimmed V and J ends, which lost 0 bases and 7 bases, there was a span of 10 bases. The germline CDR1 and CDR2 sequences are MNHEY and SVGAGI. Concerning this clone itself: Its antigen is not known.

Using immunoSEQ multiplex PCR, the repertoire was profiled, and TCRdb retains in-frame clones only, with some absent. The sample lists about 82,000 clones, 85% to 90% seen once, with roughly 0.9% in the top ten. Sequences were derived from CD4+ or CD8+ T cells sorted from blood, sampled in a trial of the OX40 agonist ivuxolimab. The V gene is TRBV6-5, the J gene TRBJ1-5, with D unclear. This sequence originates from an adult with an advanced solid tumor such as melanoma, head and neck, liver or kidney cancer. The CDR3 region is CASSYSLSTQPQHF. The CDR3 DNA is TGTGCCAGCAGTTACTCGTTAAGCACCCAGCCCCAGCATTTT.